These T cell receptor beta chains were read from a single sample in a study of OX40 agonist ivuxolimab in advanced cancers. The table came from immunoSEQ multiplex PCR; TCRdb's copy has only in-frame clones and leaves some out. The repertoire holds approximately 77,000 clones, roughly 91% seen once, with approximately 0.32% in the top ten. The sequenced sample was CD4+ or CD8+ T cells sorted from blood, obtained in a trial of the OX40 agonist ivuxolimab. The receptors derive from an adult with an advanced solid tumor such as melanoma, head and neck, liver or kidney cancer. CDR3s include the opening cysteine and the closing phenylalanine or tryptophan. Fields, in order: V gene, J gene, D gene, CDR3 protein, CDR3 DNA. A D gene is named only where the DNA matches it firmly.

>TRBV11-3|TRBJ2-5|TRBD1
CASSSKGQGQETQYF
TGTGCCAGCAGCTCCAAGGGACAGGGGCAAGAGACCCAGTACTTC
>TRBV10-3|TRBJ2-7|.
CAISGTAGMGEQYF
TGTGCCATCAGTGGGACTGCGGGAATGGGTGAGCAGTACTTC
>TRBV7-9|TRBJ2-2|.
CASSFGRVGELFF
TGTGCCAGCAGCTTTGGACGCGTCGGGGAGCTGTTTTTT
>TRBV6-5|TRBJ1-1|.
CASSYDRNTEAFF
TGTGCCAGCAGTTACGACAGGAACACTGAAGCTTTCTTT
>TRBV27|TRBJ2-1|TRBD2
CASSLSRAASGRNSYNEQFF
TGTGCCAGCAGTTTATCCCGAGCGGCTAGCGGGAGGAACTCCTACAATGAGCAGTTCTTC
>TRBV6-6|TRBJ1-5|.
CASSSGGEGGQPQHF
TGTGCCAGCAGTTCGGGGGGCGAGGGTGGTCAGCCCCAGCATTTT
>TRBV27|TRBJ2-7|.
CASSSTTRDRSYEQYF
TGTGCCAGCAGTTCGACGACCCGGGACCGATCCTACGAGCAGTACTTC
>TRBV5-4|TRBJ2-4|.
CASSLGTLAKNIQYF
TGTGCCAGCAGCTTGGGGACATTAGCCAAAAACATTCAGTACTTC
>TRBV18|TRBJ2-7|TRBD2
CASSKTSGSIYEQYF
TGTGCCAGCTCAAAAACTAGCGGGAGTATCTACGAGCAGTACTTC
>TRBV6-5|TRBJ2-7|TRBD2
CASNSGTTSYEQYF
TGTGCCAGCAATAGCGGGACCACCTCCTACGAGCAGTACTTC
>TRBV7-8|TRBJ2-2|TRBD2
CASSFRPSGSGNTGELFF
TGTGCCAGCAGCTTTAGACCTAGCGGGAGTGGGAACACCGGGGAGCTGTTTTTT
>TRBV18|TRBJ1-2|TRBD1
CASSLRGTGDFYTF
TGTGCCAGCTCGCTCAGGGGGACAGGTGATTTCTACACCTTC
>TRBV30|TRBJ1-1|.
CAWSSPNPPGAFF
TGTGCCTGGAGTTCCCCAAACCCTCCAGGGGCTTTCTTT
>TRBV29-1|TRBJ1-2|.
CSVFSDNYGYTF
TGCAGCGTTTTCTCTGATAACTATGGCTACACCTTC
>TRBV7-9|TRBJ2-1|.
CASSIAEISYNEQFF
TGTGCCAGCAGTATTGCGGAGATTTCCTACAATGAGCAGTTCTTC
>TRBV27|TRBJ2-4|.
CASSSPSATPILAKNIQYF
TGTGCCAGCAGTTCCCCGAGTGCCACTCCGATTCTAGCCAAAAACATTCAGTACTTC